This TCR beta chain was observed in a study of chemoradiotherapy in HPV16-positive cancers. The repertoire was sequenced with immunoSEQ multiplex PCR; TCRdb's copy has only in-frame clones and lacks some. The sample includes about 13,000 clones, around 85% of them seen just once. Samples were taken several times over chemoradiotherapy. This clone was seen more than once but under ten times. Trimming took 7 bases from V and 0 from J, leaving 12 bases between them. This CDR3 has 14 residues. Germline lookup yields CDR1 LNHDA and CDR2 SQIVND (reference sequence). The clonotype comes from a human donor with HPV-associated anogenital cancer. The chain links TRBV19 to TRBJ1-2; D gene uncertain. This specimen consisted of blood, obtained from a patient who underwent chemoradiotherapy. For the CDR3, the DNA is TGTGCCAGTAATATGGGTACCTCTAACTATGGCTACACCTTC. Protein product: CASNMGTSNYGYTF.